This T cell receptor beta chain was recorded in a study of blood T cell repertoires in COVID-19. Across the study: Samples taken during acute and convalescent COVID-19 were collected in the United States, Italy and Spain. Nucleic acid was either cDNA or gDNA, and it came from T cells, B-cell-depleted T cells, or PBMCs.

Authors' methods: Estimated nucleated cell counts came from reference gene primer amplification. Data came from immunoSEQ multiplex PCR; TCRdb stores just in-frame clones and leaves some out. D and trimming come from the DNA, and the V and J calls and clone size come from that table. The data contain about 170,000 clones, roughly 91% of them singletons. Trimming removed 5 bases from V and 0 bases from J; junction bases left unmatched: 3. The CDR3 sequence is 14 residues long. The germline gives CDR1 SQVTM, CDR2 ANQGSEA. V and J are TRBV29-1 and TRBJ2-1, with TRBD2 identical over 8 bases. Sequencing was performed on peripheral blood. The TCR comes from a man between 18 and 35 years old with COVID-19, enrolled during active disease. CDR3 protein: CSVLSGSSYNEQFF. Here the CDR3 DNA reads TGCAGCGTTTTAAGCGGGAGCTCCTACAATGAGCAGTTCTTC.